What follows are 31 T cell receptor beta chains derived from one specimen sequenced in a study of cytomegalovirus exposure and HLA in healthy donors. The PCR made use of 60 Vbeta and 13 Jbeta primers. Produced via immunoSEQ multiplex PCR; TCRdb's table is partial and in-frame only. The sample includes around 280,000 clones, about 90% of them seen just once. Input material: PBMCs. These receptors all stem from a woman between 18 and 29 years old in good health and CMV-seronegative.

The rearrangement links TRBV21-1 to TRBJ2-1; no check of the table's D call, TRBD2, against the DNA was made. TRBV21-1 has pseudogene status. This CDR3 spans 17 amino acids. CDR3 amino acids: CASSKSCSGPSYNEQFF. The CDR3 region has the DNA TGTGCCAGCAGCAAATCGTGTAGCGGGCCCTCCTACAATGAGCAGTTCTTC.

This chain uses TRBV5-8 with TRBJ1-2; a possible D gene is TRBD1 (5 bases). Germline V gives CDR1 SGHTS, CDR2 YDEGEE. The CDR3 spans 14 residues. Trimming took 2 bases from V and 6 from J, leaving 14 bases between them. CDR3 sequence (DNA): TGTGCCAGCAGCTTACCCAGGGCCCAAAATGGCTACACCTTC. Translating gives CASSLPRAQNGYTF.

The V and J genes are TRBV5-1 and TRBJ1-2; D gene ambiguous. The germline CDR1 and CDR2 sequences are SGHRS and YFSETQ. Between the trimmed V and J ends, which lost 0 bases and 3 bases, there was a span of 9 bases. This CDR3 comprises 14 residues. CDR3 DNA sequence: TGCGCCAGCAGCTTGGTTGCGGAGTACTATGGCTACACCTTC. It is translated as CASSLVAEYYGYTF.

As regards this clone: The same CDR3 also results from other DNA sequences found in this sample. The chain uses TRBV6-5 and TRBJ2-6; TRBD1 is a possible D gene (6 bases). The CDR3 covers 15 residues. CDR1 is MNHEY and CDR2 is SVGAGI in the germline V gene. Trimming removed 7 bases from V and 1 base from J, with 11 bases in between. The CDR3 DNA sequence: TGTGCCAGCACCCCTGGACAGTCTGGGGCCAACGTCCTGACTTTC. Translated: CASTPGQSGANVLTF.

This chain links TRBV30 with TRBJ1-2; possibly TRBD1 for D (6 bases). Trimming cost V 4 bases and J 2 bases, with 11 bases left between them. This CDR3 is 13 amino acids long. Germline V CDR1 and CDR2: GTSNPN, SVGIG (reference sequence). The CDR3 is CAWTLQGNYGYTF. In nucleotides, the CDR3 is TGTGCCTGGACTCTACAGGGAAACTATGGCTACACCTTC.

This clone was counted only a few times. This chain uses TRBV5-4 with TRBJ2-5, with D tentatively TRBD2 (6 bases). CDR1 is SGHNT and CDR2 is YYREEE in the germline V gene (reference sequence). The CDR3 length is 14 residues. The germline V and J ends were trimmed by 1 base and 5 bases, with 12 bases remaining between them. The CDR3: CASSLRQGGETQYF. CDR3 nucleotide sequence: TGTGCCAGCAGCTTGAGGCAGGGAGGCGAGACCCAGTACTTC.

The CDR3 bases are TGCGCCAGCAGGAGGACTAGCGGGGGACATGAGCAGTTCTTC. Protein sequence: CASRRTSGGHEQFF. The chain recombines TRBV5-1 with TRBJ2-1; 13 nucleotides agree with TRBD2. The V gene end was trimmed by 5 bases and the J gene end by 8 bases; junction bases not matched to a gene: 4. The CDR3 sequence is 14 residues long. Germline lookup yields CDR1 SGHRS and CDR2 YFSETQ.

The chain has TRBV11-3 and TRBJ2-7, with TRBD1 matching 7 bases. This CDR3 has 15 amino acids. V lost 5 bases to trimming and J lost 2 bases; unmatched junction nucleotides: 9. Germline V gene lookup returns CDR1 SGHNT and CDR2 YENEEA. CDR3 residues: CASSAFTGAAYEQYF. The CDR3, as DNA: TGTGCCAGCAGCGCCTTTACAGGGGCCGCCTACGAGCAGTACTTC.

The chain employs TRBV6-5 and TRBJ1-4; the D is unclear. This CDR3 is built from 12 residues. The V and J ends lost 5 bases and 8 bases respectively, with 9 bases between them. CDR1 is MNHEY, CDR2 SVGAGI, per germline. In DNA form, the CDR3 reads TGTGCCAGCAGTCCCGGGAGAGAAAAACTGTTTTTT. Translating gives CASSPGREKLFF.

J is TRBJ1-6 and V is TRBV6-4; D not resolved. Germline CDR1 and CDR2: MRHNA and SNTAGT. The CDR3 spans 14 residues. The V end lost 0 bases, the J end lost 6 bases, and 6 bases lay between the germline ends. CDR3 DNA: TGTGCCAGCAGTGACTCGGGAGTTAATTCACCCCTCCACTTT. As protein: CASSDSGVNSPLHF.

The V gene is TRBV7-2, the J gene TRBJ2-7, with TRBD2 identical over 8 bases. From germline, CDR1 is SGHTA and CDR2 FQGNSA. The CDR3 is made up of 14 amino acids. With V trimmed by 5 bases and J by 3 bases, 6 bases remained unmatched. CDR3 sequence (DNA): TGTGCCAGCAGCACAACCGGGACTAGCTACGAGCAGTACTTC. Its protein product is CASSTTGTSYEQYF.

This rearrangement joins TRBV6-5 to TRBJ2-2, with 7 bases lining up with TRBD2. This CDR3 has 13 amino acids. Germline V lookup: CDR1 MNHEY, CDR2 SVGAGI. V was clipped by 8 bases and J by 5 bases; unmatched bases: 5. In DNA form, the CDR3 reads TGTGCCAGCGGGCGGGGGTTTACCGGGGAGCTGTTTTTT. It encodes CASGRGFTGELFF.

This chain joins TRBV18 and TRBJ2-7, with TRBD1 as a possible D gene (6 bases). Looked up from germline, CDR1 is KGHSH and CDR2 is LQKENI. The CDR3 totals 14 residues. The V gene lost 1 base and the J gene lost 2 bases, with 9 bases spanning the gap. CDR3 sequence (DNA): TGTGCCAGCTCACCACGTGGGACAACCTACGAGCAGTACTTC. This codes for CASSPRGTTYEQYF.

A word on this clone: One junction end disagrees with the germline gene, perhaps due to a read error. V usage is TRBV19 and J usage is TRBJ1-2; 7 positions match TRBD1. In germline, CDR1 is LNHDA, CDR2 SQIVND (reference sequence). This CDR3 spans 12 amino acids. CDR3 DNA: TGTGCCAGTCGTATGGACAGGAGTATTTACACCTTC. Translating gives CASRMDRSIYTF.

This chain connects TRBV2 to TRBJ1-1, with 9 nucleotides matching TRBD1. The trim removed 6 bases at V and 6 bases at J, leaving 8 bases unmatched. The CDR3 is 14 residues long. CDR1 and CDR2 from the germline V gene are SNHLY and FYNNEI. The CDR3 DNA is TGTGCCAGCAGAGAGACAGGGGGTTGGTCTGAAGCTTTCTTT. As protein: CASRETGGWSEAFF.

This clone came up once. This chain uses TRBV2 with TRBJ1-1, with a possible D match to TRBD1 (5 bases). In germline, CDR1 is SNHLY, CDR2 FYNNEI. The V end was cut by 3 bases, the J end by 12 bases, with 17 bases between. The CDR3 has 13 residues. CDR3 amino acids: CASSEDGAFGPFF. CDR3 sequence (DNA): TGTGCCAGCAGTGAGGATGGGGCGTTCGGTCCTTTCTTT.

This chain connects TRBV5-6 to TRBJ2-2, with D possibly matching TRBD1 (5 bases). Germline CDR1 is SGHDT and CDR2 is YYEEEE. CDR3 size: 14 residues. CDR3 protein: CASNQGQNTGELFF. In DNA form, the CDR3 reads TGTGCTTCAAATCAGGGCCAAAACACCGGGGAGCTGTTTTTT.

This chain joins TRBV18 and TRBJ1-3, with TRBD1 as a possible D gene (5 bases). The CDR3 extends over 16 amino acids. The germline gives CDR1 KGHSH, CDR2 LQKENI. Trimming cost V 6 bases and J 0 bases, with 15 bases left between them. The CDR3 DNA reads TGTGCCAGCTCCCCAATGCTAGGGGACTCTGGAAACACCATATATTTT. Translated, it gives CASSPMLGDSGNTIYF.

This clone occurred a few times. The CDR3 sequence is CASSLSGQGYSPLHF. The DNA for the CDR3 is TGTGCCAGCAGCTTAAGTGGACAGGGGTATTCACCCCTCCACTTT. The genes are TRBV7-3 and TRBJ1-6, with 9 bases that match TRBD1. The V gene's germline CDR1 is SGHTA and CDR2 FQGTGA. This CDR3 spans 15 amino acids. Trimming at V came to 1 base and at J to 8 bases, leaving 3 bases not matched to a gene.

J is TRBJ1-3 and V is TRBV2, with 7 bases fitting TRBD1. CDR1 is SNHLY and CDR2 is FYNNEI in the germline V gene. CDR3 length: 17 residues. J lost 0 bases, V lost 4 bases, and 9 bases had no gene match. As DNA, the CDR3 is TGTGCCAGCAGTGGCCGGGACAGCCAGTACTCTGGAAACACCATATATTTT. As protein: CASSGRDSQYSGNTIYF.

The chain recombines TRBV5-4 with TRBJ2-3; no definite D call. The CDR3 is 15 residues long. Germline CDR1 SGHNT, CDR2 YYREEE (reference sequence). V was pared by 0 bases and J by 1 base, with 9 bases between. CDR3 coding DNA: TGTGCCAGCAGCTTGGATCCAGGCGGCACAGATACGCAGTATTTT. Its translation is CASSLDPGGTDTQYF.

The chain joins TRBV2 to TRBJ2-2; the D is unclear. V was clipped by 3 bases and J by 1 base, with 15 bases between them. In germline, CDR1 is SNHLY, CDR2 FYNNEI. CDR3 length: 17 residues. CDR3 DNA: TGTGCCAGCAGTGAGGTGCAGAGACTCGAGAACACCGGGGAGCTGTTTTTT. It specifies CASSEVQRLENTGELFF.

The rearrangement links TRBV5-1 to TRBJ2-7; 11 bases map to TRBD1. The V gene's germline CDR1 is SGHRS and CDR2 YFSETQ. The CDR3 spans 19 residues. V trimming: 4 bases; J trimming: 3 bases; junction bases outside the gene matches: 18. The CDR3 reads CASSPARDRGSVSSYEQYF. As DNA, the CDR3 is TGCGCCAGCAGCCCGGCCCGGGACAGGGGGTCCGTTTCGAGCTACGAGCAGTACTTC.

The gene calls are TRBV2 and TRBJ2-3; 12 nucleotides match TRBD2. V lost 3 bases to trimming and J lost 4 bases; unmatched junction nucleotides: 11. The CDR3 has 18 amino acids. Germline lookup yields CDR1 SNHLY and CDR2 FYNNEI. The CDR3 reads CASSDESSGGAGSDTQYF. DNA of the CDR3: TGTGCCAGCAGTGATGAGTCTAGCGGGGGGGCCGGGTCAGATACGCAGTATTTT.

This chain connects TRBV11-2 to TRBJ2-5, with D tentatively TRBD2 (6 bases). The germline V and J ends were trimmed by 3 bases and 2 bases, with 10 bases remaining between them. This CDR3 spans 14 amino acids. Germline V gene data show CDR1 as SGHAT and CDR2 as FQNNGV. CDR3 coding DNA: TGTGCCAGCAGCTTCTACGGGGGACAAGAGACCCAGTACTTC. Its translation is CASSFYGGQETQYF.

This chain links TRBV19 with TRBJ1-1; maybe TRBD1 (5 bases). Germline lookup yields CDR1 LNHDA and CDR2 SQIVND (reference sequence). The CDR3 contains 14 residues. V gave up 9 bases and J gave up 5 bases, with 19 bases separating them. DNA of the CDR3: TGTGCCAGCAGGTATGGGGGGGGACCAACTGAAGCTTTCTTT. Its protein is CASRYGGGPTEAFF.

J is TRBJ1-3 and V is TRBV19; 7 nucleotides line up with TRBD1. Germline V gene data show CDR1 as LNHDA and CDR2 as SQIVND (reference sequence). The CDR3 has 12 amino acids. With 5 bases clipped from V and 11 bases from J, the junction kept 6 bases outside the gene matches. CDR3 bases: TGTGCCAGTAGTCTGCGACAGGGCGCCATATATTTT. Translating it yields CASSLRQGAIYF.

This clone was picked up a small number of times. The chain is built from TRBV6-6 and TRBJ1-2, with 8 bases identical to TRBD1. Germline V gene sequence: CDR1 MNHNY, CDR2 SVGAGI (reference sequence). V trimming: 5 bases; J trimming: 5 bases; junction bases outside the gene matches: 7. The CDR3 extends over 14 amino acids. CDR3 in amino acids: CASSPTGDRYGYTF. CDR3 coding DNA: TGTGCCAGCAGTCCGACAGGGGATAGGTATGGCTACACCTTC.

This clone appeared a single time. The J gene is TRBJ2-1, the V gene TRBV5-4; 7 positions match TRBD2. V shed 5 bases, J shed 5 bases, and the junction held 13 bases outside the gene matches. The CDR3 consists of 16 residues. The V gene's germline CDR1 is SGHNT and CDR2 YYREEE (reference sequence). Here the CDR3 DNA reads TGTGCCAGCAGGGCGCTGGTGAGCGGGGCTGACAATGAGCAGTTCTTC. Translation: CASRALVSGADNEQFF.

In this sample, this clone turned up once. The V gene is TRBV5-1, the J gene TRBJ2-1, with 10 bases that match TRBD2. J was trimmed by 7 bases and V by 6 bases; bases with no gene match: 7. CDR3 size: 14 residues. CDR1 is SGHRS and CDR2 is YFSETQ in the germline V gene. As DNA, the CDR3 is TGCGCCAGCAAAGAGCGGGGGGGCCGGAATGAGCAGTTCTTC. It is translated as CASKERGGRNEQFF.

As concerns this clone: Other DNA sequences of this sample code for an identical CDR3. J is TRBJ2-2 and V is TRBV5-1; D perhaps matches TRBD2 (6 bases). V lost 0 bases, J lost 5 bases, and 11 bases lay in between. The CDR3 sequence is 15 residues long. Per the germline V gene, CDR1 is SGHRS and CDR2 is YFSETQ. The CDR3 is CASSLAGERTGELFF. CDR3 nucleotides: TGCGCCAGCAGCTTGGCGGGGGAGAGAACCGGGGAGCTGTTTTTT. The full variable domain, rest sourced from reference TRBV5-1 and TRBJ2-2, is KAGVTQTPRYLIKTRGQQVTLSCSPISGHRSVSWYQQTPGQGLQFLFEYFSETQRNKGNFPGRFSGRQFSNSRSEMNVSTLELGDSALYLCASSLAGERTGELFFGEGSRLTVL.